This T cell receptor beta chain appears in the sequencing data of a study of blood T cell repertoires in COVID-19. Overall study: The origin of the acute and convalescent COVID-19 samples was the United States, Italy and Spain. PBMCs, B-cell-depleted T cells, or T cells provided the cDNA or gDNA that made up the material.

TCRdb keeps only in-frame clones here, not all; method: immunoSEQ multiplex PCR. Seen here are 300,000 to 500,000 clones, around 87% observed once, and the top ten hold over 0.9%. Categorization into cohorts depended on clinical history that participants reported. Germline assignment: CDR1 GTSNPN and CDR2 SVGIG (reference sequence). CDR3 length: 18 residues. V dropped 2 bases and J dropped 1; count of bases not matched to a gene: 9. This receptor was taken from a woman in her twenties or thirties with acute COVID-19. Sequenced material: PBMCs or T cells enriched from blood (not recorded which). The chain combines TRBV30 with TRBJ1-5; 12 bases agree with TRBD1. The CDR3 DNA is TGTGCCTGGAGTCCTCCGGGACAGGGGGCGTGGAGCAATCAGCCCCAGCATTTT. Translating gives CAWSPPGQGAWSNQPQHF.